The rows below give T cell receptor beta chains drawn from one sample of a study of blood T cell repertoires in COVID-19. Here immunoSEQ multiplex PCR was the method, and the copy in TCRdb shows in-frame clones only, minus some. The sample has 150,000 to 200,000 clones, 80% to 90% seen once; the top ten hold just under 2.5%. Source material: peripheral blood. The receptors here all came from a man aged 35 to 55 with active or convalescent COVID-19. Both conserved end residues are trimmed from each CDR3. The order of the fields is CDR3 length, D gene, V gene, J gene, CDR3 protein. D genes are given only for firm matches.

13	NA	TRBV19	TRBJ1-3	ASSIRRDSGNTIY
14	NA	TRBV18	TRBJ2-1	ASSPEPGVVVDEQF
11	NA	TRBV6-5	TRBJ2-5	ATAVAVQETQY
11	TRBD1	TRBV10-3	TRBJ1-2	AISERETGVYT
13	TRBD2	TRBV29-1	TRBJ2-5	SVETPGLALETQY
18	TRBD2	TRBV4-1	TRBJ2-1	ASSQEFVLAGGTAYNEQF
14	NA	TRBV5-8	TRBJ1-4	ASSLFQGVSNEKLF
16	TRBD2	TRBV5-1	TRBJ2-3	ASSSYGGLVGPADTQY
13	TRBD2	TRBV6-2/TRBV6-3	TRBJ2-7	ASSLAGGPSREQY
12	NA	TRBV30	TRBJ1-2	AQSRGAPVGGYT
9	NA	TRBV6-5	TRBJ1-2	ASSAHYGYT
12	TRBD1	TRBV7-2	TRBJ1-6	ASSSGTANSPLH
13	NA	TRBV11-2	TRBJ1-6	ASSLSPGHNSPLH
16	TRBD1	TRBV4-3	TRBJ2-3	ASSQDQSRGQYPDTQY
12	TRBD1	TRBV5-1	TRBJ2-5	ASSPGQGLGPQY
12	NA	TRBV7-9	TRBJ1-6	ASSDTRGISPLH
14	NA	TRBV4-1	TRBJ1-2	ASSQGDAGGFYGYT
13	TRBD1	TRBV19	TRBJ2-5	ASSRDRGRGETQY
13	NA	TRBV2	TRBJ1-5	ASSDFRGAGQPQH
12	TRBD1	TRBV2	TRBJ1-4	ASSPDRAHEKLF
12	TRBD1	TRBV3-1/TRBV3-2	TRBJ1-5	ASSQGGGRQPQH
13	NA	TRBV13	TRBJ1-6	ASSLRDGANSPLH
14	TRBD1	TRBV27	TRBJ2-7	ASSLLVGTVTYEQY
11	NA	TRBV11-1	TRBJ2-5	ASSLGLEETQY
13	NA	TRBV10-2	TRBJ1-1	ASSGGGEKITEAF
13	TRBD1	TRBV19	TRBJ1-4	ASSILGTGPGELF
13	TRBD1	TRBV19	TRBJ1-4	ASSIGTGINEKLF
11	NA	TRBV6-1	TRBJ1-1	ASSEGIATSRF
14	NA	TRBV6-2/TRBV6-3	TRBJ2-2	ASSSPRDTHTGELF
9	NA	TRBV6-2/TRBV6-3	TRBJ1-2	ASSRWFGYT
13	NA	TRBV6-6	TRBJ2-3	ASSYSTGSTGTQY
12	NA	TRBV29-1	TRBJ2-5	SVEFLGSQETQY
13	NA	TRBV5-4	TRBJ1-5	ASSPTPSGDQPQH
13	NA	TRBV6-5	TRBJ1-2	ASSPRPQGGFGYT
13	TRBD1	TRBV9	TRBJ1-5	ASSVGQGAGQPQH
10	NA	TRBV5-1	TRBJ1-2	ASRSRGSGYT
13	TRBD1	TRBV11-1	TRBJ1-4	ASSRRQGVGEKLF
11	NA	TRBV7-2	TRBJ2-7	ASSLGQSGEQY
12	NA	TRBV24-1	TRBJ1-4	ASSQGAVNEKLF
11	NA	TRBV5-6	TRBJ2-7	ASSLVGGYEQY
11	NA	TRBV19	TRBJ2-7	ASSGTKPYEQY
15	TRBD2	TRBV27	TRBJ2-1	ASSLRLAGGKYNEQF
9	NA	TRBV29-1	TRBJ1-2	SVSTGLGFT
9	TRBD1	TRBV19	TRBJ1-1	ASRTGPEAF
11	NA	TRBV2	TRBJ1-2	ASRAGTDYGYT
13	TRBD1	TRBV19	TRBJ1-2	ASRYPTGYDYGYT
11	NA	TRBV5-1	TRBJ1-1	ASSLYNSPEAF
14	TRBD2	TRBV7-9	TRBJ2-1	ASSLMGLADYNEQF
10	NA	TRBV10-3	TRBJ1-2	AISARTEDYT
11	TRBD1	TRBV12-3/TRBV12-4	TRBJ2-7	ASSTGTGYEQY
14	NA	TRBV11-2	TRBJ2-3	ASSLVLDREADTQY
12	NA	TRBV6-2/TRBV6-3	TRBJ1-2	ASSYSTDDYGYT
13	TRBD2	TRBV18	TRBJ2-1	ASSLGTSGGLEQF
13	NA	TRBV19	TRBJ1-5	ASSLPGYSNQPQH
12	NA	TRBV29-1	TRBJ1-1	SVQGGSVNTEAF
12	NA	TRBV4-1	TRBJ2-7	ASSPEPSIGEQY
15	NA	TRBV9	TRBJ1-1	ASSVESGRTWNTEAF
13	NA	TRBV4-1	TRBJ2-5	ASSQLSQGTETQY
11	NA	TRBV5-6	TRBJ2-3	ASSLGLADTQY